The 5 T cell receptor beta chains below come from one sample, sequenced in a study of T cell changes during pregnancy in multiple sclerosis. The data were produced by immunoSEQ multiplex PCR, yet TCRdb's version contains in-frame clones alone and is incomplete. In the table there are some 25,000 clones, about 88% of which are singletons. Sample: CD4+ T cells from peripheral blood mononuclear cells, taken in the second trimester of pregnancy. The receptors originated from a female donor in good health, enrolled as a control in a pregnancy study.

The chain has TRBV7-9 and TRBJ2-1, with TRBD2 matching 12 bases. The germline CDR1 and CDR2 sequences are SEHNR and FQNEAQ (reference sequence). CDR3 length equals 18 residues. V shed 1 base, J shed 5 bases, and the junction held 9 bases outside the gene matches. CDR3 protein: CASSLVGPLAGGHNEQFF. The CDR3 DNA reads TGTGCCAGCAGCTTAGTGGGTCCACTAGCGGGGGGTCACAATGAGCAGTTCTTC.

The V and J genes are TRBV10-3 and TRBJ2-5; the match to TRBD2 covers 10 bases. Germline values: CDR1 ENHRY, CDR2 SYGVKD. V was clipped by 3 bases and J by 4 bases; unmatched bases: 5. The CDR3 runs to 15 residues. CDR3 region: CAISERPSGRETQYF. The CDR3 DNA is TGTGCCATCAGTGAACGTCCTAGCGGGAGAGAGACCCAGTACTTC.

V and J are TRBV18 and TRBJ1-5, with 7 bases aligning to TRBD1. Per germline, CDR1 KGHSH and CDR2 LQKENI. The J segment lost 4 bases and the V segment lost 7 bases, leaving 7 bases of the junction unmatched. This CDR3 has 14 residues. The CDR3 nucleotides read TGTGCCAGCTGCGGACAGGTCCATAATCAGCCCCAGCATTTT. It translates to CASCGQVHNQPQHF.

This clone was observed a few times. The CDR3 loop reads CASHQGGYEQYF. CDR3 bases: TGTGCCTCGCACCAGGGGGGCTACGAGCAGTACTTC. The genes are TRBV30 and TRBJ2-7; the D gene is possibly TRBD1 (7 bases). Per the germline V gene, CDR1 is GTSNPN and CDR2 is SVGIG (reference sequence). The V and J ends lost 7 bases and 3 bases respectively, with 13 bases between them. The CDR3 is made up of 12 amino acids.

This chain links TRBV7-2 with TRBJ2-5; no reliable D call. Germline lookup yields CDR1 SGHTA and CDR2 FQGNSA. This CDR3 spans 15 amino acids. V was pared by 4 bases and J by 5 bases, with 17 bases between. The CDR3 protein is CASSSPTGGLETQYF. CDR3 coding DNA: TGTGCCAGCAGCTCGCCGACTGGCGGTCTGGAGACCCAGTACTTC.